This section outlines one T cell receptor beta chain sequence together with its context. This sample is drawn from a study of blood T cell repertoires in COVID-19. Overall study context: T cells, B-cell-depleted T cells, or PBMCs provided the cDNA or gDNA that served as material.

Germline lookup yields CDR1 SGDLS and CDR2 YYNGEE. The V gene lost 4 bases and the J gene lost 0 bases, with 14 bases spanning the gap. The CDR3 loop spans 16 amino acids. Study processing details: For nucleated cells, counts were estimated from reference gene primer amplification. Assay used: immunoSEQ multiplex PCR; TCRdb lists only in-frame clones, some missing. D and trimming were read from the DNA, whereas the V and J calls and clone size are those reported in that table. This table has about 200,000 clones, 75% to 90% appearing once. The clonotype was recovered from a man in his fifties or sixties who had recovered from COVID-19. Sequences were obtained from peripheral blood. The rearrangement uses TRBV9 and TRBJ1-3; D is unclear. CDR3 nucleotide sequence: TGTGCCAGCAGCCCATCTTTGAGTATCTCTGGAAACACCATATATTTT. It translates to CASSPSLSISGNTIYF. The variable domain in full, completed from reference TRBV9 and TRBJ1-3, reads DSGVTQTPKHLITATGQRVTLRCSPRSGDLSVYWYQQSLDQGLQFLIQYYNGEERAKGNILERFSAQQFPDLHSELNLSSLELGDSALYFCASSPSLSISGNTIYFGEGSWLTVV.